The clone carrying this T cell receptor beta chain was seen a handful of times. Its antigen is currently unknown. These data are taken from a study of regulatory T cells in long-lasting Graves disease. At the level of the study: Persistence in Graves' disease required over 5 years of antithyroid drugs plus positive TSH receptor antibodies. Study-level points and caveats: TRBV28, TRBJ1-2 and TRBJ2-5 were favored in persistent disease. Persistent patients shared some 2,500 public clonotypes among themselves. Newly diagnosed patients shared fewer, at about a thousand.

Sample time point: persistent/refractory GD, antithyroid drugs over 5 years with positive TRAb. PBMC RNA served as the TCR library source. Graves' disease diagnosis relied on American Thyroid Association guidelines. Germline assignment: CDR1 LNHNV and CDR2 YYDKDF (reference sequence). V shed 4 bases and J shed 6 bases, with 7 bases lying between them. CDR3 length: 11 residues. Construction of TCR beta libraries relied on iRepertoire HTBI primers and on Arm-PCR targeting CDR3 regions. MiXCR, run by TCRdb on the multiplex PCR reads, gives a single entry per CDR3 protein. The sample consists of fewer than 550,000 distinct CDR3 sequences, roughly a fifth of them appearing once.

This sample comprised peripheral blood mononuclear cells (PBMCs), obtained when the disease was refractory, from a patient treated with antithyroid drugs. The sequence was collected from a female donor with Graves disease. The V gene is TRBV15, the J gene TRBJ2-7; possibly TRBD2 for D (5 bases). In nucleotides, the CDR3 is TGTGCCACCAGCAACGGGGTCGAGCAGTACTTC. It translates to CATSNGVEQYF.